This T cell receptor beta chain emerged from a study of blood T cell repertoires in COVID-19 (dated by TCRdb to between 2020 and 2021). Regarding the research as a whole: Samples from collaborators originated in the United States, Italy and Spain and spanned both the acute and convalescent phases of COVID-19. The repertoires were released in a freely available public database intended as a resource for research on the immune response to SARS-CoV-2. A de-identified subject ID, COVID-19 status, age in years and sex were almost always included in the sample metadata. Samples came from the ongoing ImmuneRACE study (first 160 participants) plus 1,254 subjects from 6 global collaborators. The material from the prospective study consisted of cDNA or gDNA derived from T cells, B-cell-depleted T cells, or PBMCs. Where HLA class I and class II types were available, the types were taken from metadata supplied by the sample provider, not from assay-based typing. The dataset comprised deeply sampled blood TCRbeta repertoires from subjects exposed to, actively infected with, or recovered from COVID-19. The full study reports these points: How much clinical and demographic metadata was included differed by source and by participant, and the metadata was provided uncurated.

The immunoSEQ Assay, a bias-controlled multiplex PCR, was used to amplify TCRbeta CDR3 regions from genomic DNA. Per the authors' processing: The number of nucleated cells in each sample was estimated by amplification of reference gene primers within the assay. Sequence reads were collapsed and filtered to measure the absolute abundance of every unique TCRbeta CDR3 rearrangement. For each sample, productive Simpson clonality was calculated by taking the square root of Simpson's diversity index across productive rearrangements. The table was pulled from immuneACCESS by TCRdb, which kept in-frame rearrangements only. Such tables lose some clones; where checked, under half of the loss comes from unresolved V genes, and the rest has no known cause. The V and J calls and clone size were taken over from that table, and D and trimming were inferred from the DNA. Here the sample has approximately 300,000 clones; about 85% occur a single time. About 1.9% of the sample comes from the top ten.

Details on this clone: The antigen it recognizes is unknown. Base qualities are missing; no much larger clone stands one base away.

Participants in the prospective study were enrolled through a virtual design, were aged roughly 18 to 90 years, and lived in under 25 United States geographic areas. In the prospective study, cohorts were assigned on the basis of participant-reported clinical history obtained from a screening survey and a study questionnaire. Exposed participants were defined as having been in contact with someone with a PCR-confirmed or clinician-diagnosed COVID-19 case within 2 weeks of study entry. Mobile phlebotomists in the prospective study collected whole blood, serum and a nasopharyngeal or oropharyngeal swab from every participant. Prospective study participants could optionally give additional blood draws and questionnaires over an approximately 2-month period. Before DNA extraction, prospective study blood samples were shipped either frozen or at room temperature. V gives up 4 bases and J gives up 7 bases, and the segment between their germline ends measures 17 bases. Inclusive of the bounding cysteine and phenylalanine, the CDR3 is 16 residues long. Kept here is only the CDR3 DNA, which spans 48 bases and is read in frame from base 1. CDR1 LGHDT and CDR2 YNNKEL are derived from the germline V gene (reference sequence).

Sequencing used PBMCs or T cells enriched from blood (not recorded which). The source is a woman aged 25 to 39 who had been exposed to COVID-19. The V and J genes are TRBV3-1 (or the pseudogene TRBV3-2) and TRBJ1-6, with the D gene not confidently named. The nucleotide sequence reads TGTGCCAGCAGCCCACGTCCCGGCGGTACCAATTCACCCCTCCACTTT. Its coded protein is CASSPRPGGTNSPLHF.